This note documents a single T cell receptor (beta chain) sequence. This entry comes from a study of blood T cell repertoires in COVID-19. On the study more broadly: Specimens from acute and convalescent COVID-19 originated in the United States, Italy and Spain. PBMCs, B-cell-depleted T cells, or T cells were the source of the cDNA or gDNA that made up the material.

The germline V gene encodes CDR1 LNHNV and CDR2 YYDKDF (reference sequence). V lost 2 bases, J lost 3 bases, and 14 bases lay in between. The CDR3 has 16 amino acids. Per the authors' pipeline: Estimates of nucleated cell counts were drawn from the amplification of reference gene primers. Clones were read by immunoSEQ multiplex PCR, and TCRdb kept only the in-frame ones, dropping some. V, J and clone size are those of that table, while D and trimming were read from the DNA. In the table there are about 180,000 clones, approximately 83% of which are singletons. The sequence was collected from a man aged 45-65 years with active or convalescent COVID-19. This rearrangement joins TRBV15 to TRBJ1-5; weak D call: TRBD1 (6 bases). The sample consisted of peripheral blood. This CDR3 is CATSRLGGQINQPQHF. The DNA for the CDR3 is TGTGCCACCAGCAGACTGGGGGGGCAGATCAATCAGCCCCAGCATTTT.